The clone carrying this T cell receptor (beta chain) was detected a few times. Its antigen remains unknown. Unmatched junction bases numbered 7, after V lost 10 bases and J lost 2 bases. Germline assignment: CDR1 LNHDA and CDR2 SQIVND (reference sequence). This CDR3 is built from 14 residues. In the PCR, 60 Vbeta and 13 Jbeta primers were used. Original processing notes: Around 76 million unique TCR beta chains, some 11 million shared, were counted in a later analysis. Repertoires were generated with immunoSEQ multiplex PCR, while TCRdb's copy carries only in-frame clones and drops some. V and J calls plus clone size are reproduced from that table; the DNA served to infer D and trimming. The sample gives about 160,000 clones, about three quarters of which show up once; approximately 3% is in the top ten. The sample is drawn from a study of cytomegalovirus exposure and HLA in healthy donors. Study-level information: An analysis done earlier identified roughly 120 million unique TCR beta sequences from 200 million or so T cells.

Study conclusions and caveats: It was reported that the classifier diagnosed cytomegalovirus status with high specificity and sensitivity in both the original and validation cohorts.

This chain joins TRBV19 and TRBJ1-5, with TRBD1 identical over 8 bases. The sequenced sample consisted of PBMCs. The receptor was isolated from a woman in her 30s in good health and CMV-seronegative. The CDR3 region has the DNA TGTGCCACCCAAGGACAGGGAGGCAATCAGCCCCAGCATTTT. This codes for CATQGQGGNQPQHF.